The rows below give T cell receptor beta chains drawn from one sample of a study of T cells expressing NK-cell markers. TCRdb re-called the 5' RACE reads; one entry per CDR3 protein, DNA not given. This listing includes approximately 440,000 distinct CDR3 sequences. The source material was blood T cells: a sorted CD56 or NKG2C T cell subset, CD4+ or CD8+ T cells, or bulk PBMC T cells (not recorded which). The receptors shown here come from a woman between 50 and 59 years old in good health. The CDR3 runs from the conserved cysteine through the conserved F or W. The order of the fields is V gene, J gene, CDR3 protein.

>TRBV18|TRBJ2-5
CASSPPGTQGGKTQYF
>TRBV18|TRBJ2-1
CASSPPSIAGGRGNEQFF
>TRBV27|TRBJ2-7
CASSRGQGSLTYEQYF
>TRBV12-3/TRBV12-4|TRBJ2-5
CASSFRAGVGETQYF
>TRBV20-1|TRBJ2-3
CTAGLAGDTQYF
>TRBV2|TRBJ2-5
CASSRTGQGPQETQYF
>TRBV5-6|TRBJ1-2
CASSLDRIRRGYTF
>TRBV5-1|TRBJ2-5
CASSLDTLAGGWQETQYF
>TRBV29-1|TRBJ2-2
CSARTVTNTGELFF
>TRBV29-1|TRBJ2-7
CSVLSGTYEQYF
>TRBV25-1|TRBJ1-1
CASSDHARNTEAFF
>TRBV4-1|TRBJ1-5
CASSQGKGPGPQHF
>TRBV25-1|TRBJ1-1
CASNKGGNTEAFF
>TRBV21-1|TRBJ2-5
CASLGGSTETQYF
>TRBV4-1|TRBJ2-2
CASSRTGTGLNTGELFF
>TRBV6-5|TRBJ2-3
CASSRSQGVGTDTQYF
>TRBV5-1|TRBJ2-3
CASSLVRGTSTDTQYF
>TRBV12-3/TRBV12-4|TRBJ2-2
CASRFGRTGELFF
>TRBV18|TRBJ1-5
CASSPEGFNQPQHF
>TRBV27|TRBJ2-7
CASRDTQGRTYEQYF
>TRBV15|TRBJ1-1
CATSRDLTGPTEAFF
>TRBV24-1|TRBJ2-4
CATSDYGTGGAKNIQYF
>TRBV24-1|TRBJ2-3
CATSDWGNTQYF
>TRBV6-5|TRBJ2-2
CASTDPGHSNTGELFF
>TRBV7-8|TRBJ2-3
CASSPWTGAGDTQYF
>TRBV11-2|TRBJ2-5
CASSLLLIGRGETQYF
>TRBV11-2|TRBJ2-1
CASSLDLRWLAGIGFGGNEQFF
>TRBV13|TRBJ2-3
CASKRAADTQYF
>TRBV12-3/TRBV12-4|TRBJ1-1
CASSFQGRKAFF
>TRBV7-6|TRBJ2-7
CASSPQGIAEAYEQYF
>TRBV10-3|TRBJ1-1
CAISEQGRNTEAFF
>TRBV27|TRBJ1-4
CASSGGWGTGNEKLFF
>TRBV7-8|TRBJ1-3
CASSRQGQTGNTIYF
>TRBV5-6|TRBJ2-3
CASSLVIAGGATDTQYF
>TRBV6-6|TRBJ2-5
CASGRQGARETQYF
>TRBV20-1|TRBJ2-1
CSARDRLSSGRLDEQFF
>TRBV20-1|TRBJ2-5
CSAGMSGRALIETQYF
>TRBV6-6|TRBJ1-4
CASRRGGPNNEKLFF
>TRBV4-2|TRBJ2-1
CASSQDSHYINEQFF
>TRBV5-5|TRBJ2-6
CASSTHPSGAGANVLTF
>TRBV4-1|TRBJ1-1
CASSQGPTGTEAFF
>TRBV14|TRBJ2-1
CASSQDPWTKFF
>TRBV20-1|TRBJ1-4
CSASRTGEREKLFF